This T cell receptor beta chain was found in a study of blood T cell repertoires in COVID-19. For the study at large: Donors in the United States, Italy and Spain gave samples during acute or convalescent COVID-19. T cells, B-cell-depleted T cells, or PBMCs provided the cDNA or gDNA that served as material.

Germline V gene data show CDR1 as MNHEY and CDR2 as SMNVEV (reference sequence). The length of the CDR3 is 13 residues. V lost 6 bases to trimming and J lost 7 bases; unmatched junction nucleotides: 3. In the original processing: Using reference gene primer amplification, nucleated cell counts were estimated. Repertoires were generated with immunoSEQ multiplex PCR, while TCRdb's copy carries only in-frame clones and drops some. V and J calls and clone size are given by that table; D and trimming were obtained from the DNA. The data contain a few hundred thousand clones, roughly 85% of them singletons.

The sample was peripheral blood. The J gene is TRBJ1-4, the V gene TRBV27, with TRBD1 matching 9 bases. The clonotype comes from a man in his 60s who had recovered from COVID-19. CDR3 protein: CASRVTGGEKLFF. CDR3 nucleotides: TGTGCCAGCAGGGTGACAGGGGGTGAAAAACTGTTTTTT.